This T cell receptor (beta chain) was captured by sequencing in a study of blood T cell repertoires in COVID-19. Turning to the study itself: PBMCs, B-cell-depleted T cells, or T cells were the source of the cDNA or gDNA that made up the material.

With V trimmed by 4 bases and J by 6 bases, 1 base remained unmatched. Germline V gene data show CDR1 as SGHVS and CDR2 as FQNEAQ. The CDR3 is 14 residues long. Measured with immunoSEQ multiplex PCR; TCRdb has only the in-frame clones, and not every one. The sample has roughly 230,000 clones, approximately 83% seen once. This TCR was recovered from a woman between 50 and 59 years old with acute or convalescent COVID-19. The genes are TRBV7-8 and TRBJ1-5; 12 bases fit TRBD1. Sample: peripheral blood. The CDR3 DNA is TGTGCCAGCAGCTGGGACAGGGGGCTTCAGCCCCAGCATTTT. Residues: CASSWDRGLQPQHF.